A selection of T cell receptor beta chains follows, all from one sample in a study. TCRdb called the 5' RACE reads again in MiXCR, with one record for every CDR3 protein. The table records more than 4,500 distinct CDR3 sequences, 70% to 80% of them present only once. The sample was naive CD4+ T cells sorted from blood. These receptors were collected from a female donor with breast cancer. The CDR3 runs from the conserved cysteine through the conserved F or W. A D gene is named only where the DNA matches it firmly. The size of a clone is reported for some rows only, either as once, few or many, or as a class for expanded clones.

clone size,J gene,CDR3 length,D gene,V gene,CDR3 protein,CDR3 DNA
once,TRBJ1-5,17,.,TRBV6-1,CASSPNPRTAINQPQHF,TGTGCCAGCAGCCCAAACCCACGGACAGCAATCAATCAGCCCCAGCATTTT
few,TRBJ2-1,12,TRBD2,TRBV7-9,CASSYLAGEQFF,TGTGCCAGCAGTTACCTAGCGGGAGAGCAGTTCTTC
.,TRBJ2-5,16,.,TRBV6-6,CASSYSIGAGSETQYF,TGTGCCAGCAGTTACTCGATCGGGGCAGGGTCGGAGACCCAGTACTTC
.,TRBJ2-5,12,.,TRBV5-1,CASSFGGETQYF,TGCGCCAGCAGCTTTGGAGGGGAGACCCAGTACTTC
.,TRBJ2-7,15,.,TRBV6-5,CASSREGTTSYEQYF,TGTGCCAGTAGCCGCGAAGGGACAACTTCCTACGAGCAGTACTTC
.,TRBJ2-7,12,TRBD2,TRBV20-1,CSAQAGAYEQYF,TGCAGTGCCCAAGCGGGAGCCTACGAGCAGTACTTC
few,TRBJ2-3,16,TRBD2,TRBV4-2,CASSQEGLGVTDTQYF,TGTGCCAGCAGCCAAGAGGGACTAGGTGTCACAGATACGCAGTATTTT
.,TRBJ1-4,13,TRBD1,TRBV20-1,CSAPQGANEKLFF,TGCAGTGCCCCACAGGGGGCGAACGAAAAACTGTTTTTT
.,TRBJ1-1,17,TRBD1,TRBV6-2/TRBV6-3,CASSSGTGGGKNTEAFF,TGTGCCAGCAGTTCGGGGACAGGGGGCGGGAAGAACACTGAAGCTTTCTTT
.,TRBJ2-1,14,.,TRBV2,CASTSLGSYNEQFF,TGTGCCAGCACTAGCCTTGGGTCCTACAATGAGCAGTTCTTC
once,TRBJ1-2,16,TRBD1,TRBV7-2,CASSPPGAGTGYGYTF,TGTGCCAGCAGCCCCCCCGGCGCCGGGACAGGGTATGGCTACACCTTC
.,TRBJ2-7,12,TRBD2,TRBV20-1,CSARLEGGVQYF,TGCAGTGCTAGATTGGAGGGAGGGGTGCAGTACTTC
.,TRBJ2-2,17,TRBD2,TRBV7-8,CASSFGGGGARGGELFF,TGTGCCAGCAGCTTTGGAGGCGGGGGGGCTCGCGGCGGGGAGCTGTTTTTT
.,TRBJ2-4,14,TRBD2,TRBV20-1,CSALIAGMGNIQYF,TGCAGTGCCCTCATAGCGGGGATGGGGAACATTCAGTACTTC
.,TRBJ1-1,13,.,TRBV7-3,CASSLNSDTEAFF,TGTGCCAGCAGCTTAAACTCGGACACTGAAGCTTTCTTT
.,TRBJ1-1,12,.,TRBV20-1,CSAGRAFTEAFF,TGCAGTGCTGGGAGGGCCTTCACTGAAGCTTTCTTT
once,TRBJ2-5,16,TRBD2,TRBV4-2,CASSQGGLAGQETQYF,TGTGCCAGCAGCCAAGGAGGCCTAGCGGGCCAAGAGACCCAGTACTTC
.,TRBJ1-2,14,.,TRBV7-6,CASSLTGRVLGYTF,TGTGCCAGCAGCTTAACCGGCAGGGTATTGGGCTACACCTTC
.,TRBJ2-7,14,.,TRBV10-1,CASSAVTPPYEQYF,TGCGCCAGCAGTGCTGTCACCCCTCCCTACGAGCAGTACTTC
.,TRBJ1-5,14,.,TRBV5-1,CASSSGPGLQPQHF,TGCGCCAGCAGCAGTGGGCCCGGGCTGCAGCCCCAGCATTTT
once,TRBJ2-3,13,.,TRBV29-1,CSVVTSIVDTQYF,TGCAGCGTTGTTACTAGCATAGTCGATACGCAGTATTTT
.,TRBJ1-1,15,.,TRBV20-1,CSASIWGLLNTEAFF,TGCAGTGCTAGTATCTGGGGCTTGTTAAACACTGAAGCTTTCTTT
.,TRBJ1-5,15,TRBD1,TRBV12-3/TRBV12-4,CATGLGQGAFQPQHF,TGTGCCACCGGACTCGGACAGGGGGCTTTTCAGCCCCAGCATTTT
few,TRBJ1-5,14,TRBD1,TRBV12-3/TRBV12-4,CASSGQGVNQPQHF,TGTGCCAGCAGCGGACAGGGAGTCAATCAGCCCCAGCATTTT
.,TRBJ1-2,16,TRBD1,TRBV5-1,CASSADREIIADGYTF,TGCGCCAGCAGCGCAGACAGGGAGATTATCGCGGATGGCTACACCTTC
.,TRBJ1-6,14,.,TRBV10-3,CAISESGRESPLHF,TGTGCCATCAGTGAGTCGGGCCGGGAATCACCCCTCCACTTT
.,TRBJ2-3,15,TRBD1,TRBV5-1,CASSSTGQGTNTQYF,TGCGCCAGCAGCTCCACGGGACAGGGGACAAATACGCAGTATTTT
few,TRBJ1-1,16,.,TRBV6-5,CASNIGPGTLNTEAFF,TGTGCCAGCAACATAGGCCCCGGGACGTTGAACACTGAAGCTTTCTTT
few,TRBJ1-6,16,TRBD1,TRBV5-6,CASSLRQGRYNSPLHF,TGTGCCAGCAGCTTACGACAGGGACGGTATAATTCACCCCTCCACTTT
few,TRBJ1-1,16,.,TRBV19,CASSIRGVNMNTEAFF,TGTGCCAGTAGTATACGGGGTGTTAATATGAACACTGAAGCTTTCTTT